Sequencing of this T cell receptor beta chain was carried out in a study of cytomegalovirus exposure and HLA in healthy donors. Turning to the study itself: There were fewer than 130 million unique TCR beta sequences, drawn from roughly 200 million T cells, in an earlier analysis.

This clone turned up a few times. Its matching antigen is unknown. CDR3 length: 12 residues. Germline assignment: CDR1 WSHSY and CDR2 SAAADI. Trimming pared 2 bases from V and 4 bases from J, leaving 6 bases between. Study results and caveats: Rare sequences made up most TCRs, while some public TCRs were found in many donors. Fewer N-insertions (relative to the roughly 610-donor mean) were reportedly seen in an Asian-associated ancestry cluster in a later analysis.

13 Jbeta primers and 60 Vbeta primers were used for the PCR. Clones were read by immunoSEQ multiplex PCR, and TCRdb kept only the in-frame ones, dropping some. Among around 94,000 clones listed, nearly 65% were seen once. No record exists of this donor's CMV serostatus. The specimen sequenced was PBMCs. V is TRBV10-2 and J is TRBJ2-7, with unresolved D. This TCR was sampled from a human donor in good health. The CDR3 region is CASSEGVYEQYF. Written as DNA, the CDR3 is TGCGCCAGCAGTGAGGGAGTATACGAGCAGTACTTC.